This paragraph covers one T cell receptor (beta chain) sequence. Its antigen remains unknown. This entry belongs to a study of CD8 T cells in ankylosing spondylitis. A quantitative 5'-RACE method, one with molecular barcodes, was used to make TCR beta libraries. From the 5' RACE reads, TCRdb called clonotypes with MiXCR, one entry per CDR3 protein. The data contain fewer than 650,000 distinct CDR3 sequences, roughly 13% of them singletons. Trimming cost V 6 bases and J 0 bases; bases outside gene matches: 13. The CDR3 runs 20 residues. Study results and limitations: Ankylosing spondylitis blood appeared to carry a characteristic TCR beta motif of roughly 8 highly homologous variants. The authors found the disease-linked clones to be CD8+ and relatively rare in peripheral blood. Disease-associated clones were reportedly significantly overrepresented in matched ankylosing spondylitis synovial fluid.

The sequenced sample was blood, either unsorted or a sorted T cell fraction (not recorded which). This chain links TRBV12-3 or TRBV12-4 with TRBJ2-6; 11 bases are a match to TRBD2. This clonotype was obtained from a male donor with ankylosing spondylitis. CDR3 amino acids: CASRFSNPGTSGSGANVLTF. The CDR3 DNA is TGTGCCAGCAGATTCTCTAATCCCGGGACTAGCGGCTCTGGGGCCAACGTCCTGACTTTC.